This T cell receptor (beta chain) is drawn from a study of glioma-infiltrating T cells after dendritic cell vaccination. On the study more broadly: Patients had newly diagnosed or recurrent glioblastoma and received dendritic cell vaccines. Between the early 2000s and the early 2010s, patients got autologous tumor lysate-pulsed dendritic cell vaccines. Dendritic cell vaccine was injected intradermally three times, biweekly.

Amplification used 60 V beta primers and 13 J beta primers. Using immunoSEQ multiplex PCR, the repertoire was profiled, and TCRdb retains in-frame clones only, with some absent. The sample contains about 63,000 clones, approximately 81% of which appear only once. The time point here: after dendritic cell vaccination, including at tumor progression/relapse. The CDR3 runs to 15 residues. Trimming at V came to 7 bases and at J to 4 bases, leaving 8 bases not matched to a gene. Germline values: CDR1 SGHRS, CDR2 YFSETQ. This chain links TRBV5-1 with TRBJ2-2; TRBD1 matches 9 bases. This receptor was identified in a human donor with glioblastoma. This specimen was blood, taken after dendritic cell vaccination. CDR3 nucleotides: TGCGCCAGCGGGACGACAGGGGGGAGCACCGGGGAGCTGTTTTTT. Protein: CASGTTGGSTGELFF.